This TCR beta chain was found in a study of blood T cells in healthy people across ages. Study-level results: Older age coincided with a roughly linear decline in TCR beta diversity per million T cells.

This clonotype was seen a few times. The antigen is undetermined. Combining a sample-barcoded 5' primer with a J-beta primer mix, a second PCR ran for 7 to 11 cycles. All samples yielded 2.5 million or more CDR3-containing paired-end reads. TCRdb recomputed calls from the 5' RACE reads with MiXCR, one row per CDR3 protein. The sample comprises about 1,000,000 distinct CDR3 sequences, 45% of which are singletons, and approximately 20% rests with the top ten. Total RNA, at least 5 micrograms per sample, was extracted from PBMCs. V was clipped by 7 bases and J by 5 bases; unmatched bases: 9. Germline lookup yields CDR1 ENHRY and CDR2 SYGVKD. The CDR3 contains 15 residues.

Source material: blood. The chain couples TRBV10-3 to TRBJ2-5; TRBD1 agrees at 11 bases. This TCR was sampled from a woman in her sixties in good health. CDR3 loop: CAITSDRGLRETQYF. The CDR3 nucleotides read TGTGCCATCACTTCGGACAGGGGGCTCCGGGAGACCCAGTACTTC.